One sample yielded the 20 T cell receptor beta chains listed below, sequenced in a study of blood T cell repertoires in COVID-19. Repertoires were generated with immunoSEQ multiplex PCR, while TCRdb's copy carries only in-frame clones and drops some. The table has over 250,000 clones, about nine tenths seen once; the top ten hold roughly 2.7%. Sequenced material: peripheral blood. The receptors were sampled from a person in their late teens or twenties with COVID-19, enrolled during active disease.

In nucleotides, the CDR3 is TGTGCCAGCAGCTTTGGACTAGACAATGAGCAGTTCTTC. Its translation is CASSFGLDNEQFF. The V call is TRBV9, the J call TRBJ2-1; 7 nucleotides line up with TRBD2. Trimming cost V 4 bases and J 5 bases; bases outside gene matches: 3. This CDR3 has 13 amino acids. CDR1 is SGDLS and CDR2 is YYNGEE in the germline V gene. The variable domain in full, with the rest retrieved from reference TRBV9 and TRBJ2-1, is DSGVTQTPKHLITATGQRVTLRCSPRSGDLSVYWYQQSLDQGLQFLIQYYNGEERAKGNILERFSAQQFPDLHSELNLSSLELGDSALYFCASSFGLDNEQFFGPGTRLTVL.

This chain uses TRBV21-1 with TRBJ2-7; the tabulated D call, TRBD2, remains unverified against the DNA. TRBV21-1 represents a pseudogene. The CDR3 consists of 15 residues. The CDR3 region is CASSKTTGREGEQYF. The CDR3, as DNA: TGTGCCAGCAGCAAAACTACGGGACGGGAGGGGGAGCAGTACTTC.

The chain recombines TRBV5-3 with TRBJ1-1, with 8 bases aligning to TRBD1. TRBV5-3 is flagged as an ORF with uncertain function. After removal of 0 bases from V and 3 bases from J, the junction contained 7 bases not matched to a gene. The CDR3 extends over 16 amino acids. The CDR3 protein is CARSLEYRGSDTEAFF. As DNA, the CDR3 is TGTGCCAGAAGCTTGGAATACAGGGGGAGTGACACTGAAGCTTTCTTT.

In this sample, this clone turned up once. The CDR3 sequence: CASSYSETGNYGYTF. The CDR3 DNA sequence: TGTGCCAGCAGTTACTCAGAGACAGGGAACTATGGCTACACCTTC. The chain carries TRBV6-5 and TRBJ1-2; TRBD1 matches at 7 bases. This CDR3 is built from 15 residues. Germline V lookup: CDR1 MNHEY, CDR2 SVGAGI. V gave up 0 bases and J gave up 2 bases; unmatched junction bases: 3.

The chain is built from TRBV19 and TRBJ1-5; possibly TRBD1 for D (5 bases). CDR1 and CDR2 (germline): LNHDA, SQIVND (reference sequence). The CDR3 consists of 16 residues. Deletions cut 4 bases from V and 0 bases from J, with 13 bases between. CDR3 sequence (DNA): TGTGCCAGTAGTACTAATGACAGATATAGCAATCAGCCCCAGCATTTT. The encoded protein is CASSTNDRYSNQPQHF.

The V call is TRBV10-3, the J call TRBJ1-2, with a weak D call TRBD1 (5 bases). The CDR3 is made up of 14 amino acids. Trimming took off 4 bases at V and 4 bases at J, with 13 bases between the two ends. Per the germline V gene, CDR1 is ENHRY and CDR2 is SYGVKD. CDR3 sequence: CAISAGGESYGYTF. The CDR3 DNA follows: TGTGCCATCAGTGCGGGGGGTGAAAGCTATGGCTACACCTTC.

A single count supports this clone. The chain couples TRBV30 to TRBJ2-1, with D unclear. Per the germline V gene, CDR1 is GTSNPN and CDR2 is SVGIG (reference sequence). The ends were cut back, 5 bases at V and 1 base at J, with 6 bases in the middle. The CDR3 extends over 12 amino acids. CDR3 region: CAWSESYNEQFF. The CDR3 DNA is TGTGCCTGGTCGGAGTCCTACAATGAGCAGTTCTTC.

V gene TRBV2 combines with J gene TRBJ1-5; 8 positions match TRBD1. The V gene's germline CDR1 is SNHLY and CDR2 FYNNEI. The CDR3 is 14 residues long. V lost 6 bases to trimming and J lost 3 bases; unmatched junction nucleotides: 4. CDR3 loop: CASRAGQVNQPQHF. The CDR3 DNA reads TGTGCCAGCAGGGCGGGACAGGTCAATCAGCCCCAGCATTTT.

This rearrangement joins TRBV19 to TRBJ2-2; no firm D call. Germline CDR1 is LNHDA and CDR2 is SQIVND (reference sequence). The CDR3 spans 12 residues. V gave up 4 bases and J gave up 3 bases, with 3 bases separating them. The CDR3 spells CASSTYTGELFF. The CDR3 nucleotides are TGTGCCAGTAGTACGTACACCGGGGAGCTGTTTTTT.

CDR3 bases: TGTGCCAGCAGTCAAACGACTAGCGGGAGATACGAGCAGTACTTC. Its translation: CASSQTTSGRYEQYF. This rearrangement joins TRBV6-5 to TRBJ2-7; 12 positions match TRBD2. The ends lost 5 bases at V and 4 bases at J; junction bases unmatched: 6. CDR1 is MNHEY and CDR2 is SVGAGI in the germline V gene. The CDR3 length is 15 residues.

The V and J genes are TRBV19 and TRBJ2-5; 7 bases line up with TRBD2. The CDR3 covers 15 residues. CDR1 is LNHDA and CDR2 is SQIVND in the germline V gene (reference sequence). The junction had 7 bases not matched to a gene; V was cut back by 1 base and J by 5 bases. CDR3 DNA: TGTGCCAGTAGTATAGGAGGGCTAGCGGCGGAGACCCAGTACTTC. The encoded protein is CASSIGGLAAETQYF. The full variable domain, completed using reference TRBV19 and TRBJ2-5, is DGGITQSPKYLFRKEGQNVTLSCEQNLNHDAMYWYRQDPGQGLRLIYYSQIVNDFQKGDIAEGYSVSREKKESFPLTVTSAQKNPTAFYLCASSIGGLAAETQYFGPGTRLLVL.

This chain links TRBV7-2 with TRBJ2-1; 9 bases align to TRBD1. CDR1 and CDR2 (germline): SGHTA, FQGNSA. The CDR3 covers 17 residues. V was pared by 5 bases and J by 2 bases, with 10 bases of the junction left unmatched. CDR3 nucleotide sequence: TGTGCCAGCAGCACGACCCTACAGGGGGCCGCCTACAATGAGCAGTTCTTC. Translating it yields CASSTTLQGAAYNEQFF.

The J gene is TRBJ1-5, the V gene TRBV2; TRBD1 is a possible D gene (6 bases). The V end lost 6 bases, the J end lost 5 bases, and 14 bases lay between the germline ends. Germline V lookup: CDR1 SNHLY, CDR2 FYNNEI. This CDR3 contains 14 residues. For the CDR3, the DNA is TGTGCCAGCAGAAGAGAACAGGGAGATCAGCCCCAGCATTTT. This sequence encodes CASRREQGDQPQHF.

The J gene is TRBJ1-1, the V gene TRBV19; 8 positions match TRBD1. The CDR3 is made up of 14 amino acids. Germline V lookup: CDR1 LNHDA, CDR2 SQIVND (reference sequence). V was pared by 8 bases and J by 0 bases, with 5 bases of the junction left unmatched. The CDR3 region is CASGGQDVNTEAFF. CDR3 coding DNA: TGTGCCAGTGGGGGACAGGACGTGAACACTGAAGCTTTCTTT.

This clone occurred a few times. The chain couples TRBV5-4 to TRBJ1-2, with TRBD1 matching 9 bases. Germline CDR1 and CDR2: SGHNT and YYREEE (reference sequence). Germline trimming cut 4 bases from V and 5 bases from J; bases unmatched to any gene: 9. This CDR3 spans 15 amino acids. The CDR3 loop reads CASSIMSGQGYGYTF. The CDR3 DNA follows: TGTGCCAGCAGCATCATGTCGGGACAGGGTTATGGCTACACCTTC.

The chain links TRBV7-9 to TRBJ2-7; TRBD2 agrees at 8 bases. Germline CDR1 is SEHNR and CDR2 is FQNEAQ (reference sequence). The CDR3 runs 15 residues. V dropped 8 bases and J dropped 3; count of bases not matched to a gene: 12. In nucleotides, the CDR3 is TGTGCCAGCTCAAAGACCGGGACTAGAGGCTACGAGCAGTACTTC. This sequence encodes CASSKTGTRGYEQYF. The whole variable domain, filled in from reference TRBV7-9 and TRBJ2-7, reads DTGVSQNPRHKITKRGQNVTFRCDPISEHNRLYWYRQTLGQGPEFLTYFQNEAQLEKSRLLSDRFSAERPKGSFSTLEIQRTEQGDSAMYLCASSKTGTRGYEQYFGPGTRLTVT.

The chain couples TRBV2 to TRBJ2-5; 7 positions agree with TRBD1. Trimming at V came to 7 bases and at J to 7 bases, leaving 9 bases not matched to a gene. Germline V gene lookup returns CDR1 SNHLY and CDR2 FYNNEI. The CDR3 is 13 amino acids. The CDR3 nucleotides read TGTGCCAGCATACGGGACAGTGGGGGGACCCAGTACTTC. Translated, it gives CASIRDSGGTQYF. Looking up the rest from reference TRBV2 and TRBJ2-5 gives the full variable domain: EPEVTQTPSHQVTQMGQEVILRCVPISNHLYFYWYRQILGQKVEFLVSFYNNEISEKSEIFDDQFSVERPDGSNFTLKIRSTKLEDSAMYFCASIRDSGGTQYFGPGTRLLVL.

V and J are TRBV11-2 and TRBJ2-7, with D maybe TRBD1 (6 bases). Trimming left V 3 bases short and J 3 bases short, with 9 bases between. The length of the CDR3 is 13 residues. Germline-derived CDR1 and CDR2 are SGHAT and FQNNGV. As DNA, the CDR3 is TGTGCCAGCAGCTTCCACAGGGTCTACGAGCAGTACTTC. This sequence encodes CASSFHRVYEQYF. Looking up the rest from reference TRBV11-2 and TRBJ2-7 gives the full variable domain: EAGVAQSPRYKIIEKRQSVAFWCNPISGHATLYWYQQILGQGPKLLIQFQNNGVVDDSQLPKDRFSAERLKGVDSTLKIQPAKLEDSAVYLCASSFHRVYEQYFGPGTRLTVT.

The rearrangement links TRBV6-5 to TRBJ2-5; weak D call: TRBD2 (5 bases). Trimming shortened V by 6 bases and J by 1 base, and 12 bases separated the two germline ends. CDR3 length equals 14 residues. Germline assignment: CDR1 MNHEY and CDR2 SVGAGI. The CDR3: CASSFGGGQETQYF. The CDR3 region has the DNA TGTGCCAGCAGCTTTGGAGGTGGCCAAGAGACCCAGTACTTC.

The genes are TRBV24-1 and TRBJ2-3; TRBD2 is a possible D gene (5 bases). This CDR3 spans 15 amino acids. Trimming left V 2 bases short and J 3 bases short, with 11 bases between. Germline V gene lookup returns CDR1 KGHDR and CDR2 SFDVKD. The CDR3, as DNA: TGTGCCACCAGTGATTCGGGAAGCGGTACAGATACGCAGTATTTT. Its translation: CATSDSGSGTDTQYF.